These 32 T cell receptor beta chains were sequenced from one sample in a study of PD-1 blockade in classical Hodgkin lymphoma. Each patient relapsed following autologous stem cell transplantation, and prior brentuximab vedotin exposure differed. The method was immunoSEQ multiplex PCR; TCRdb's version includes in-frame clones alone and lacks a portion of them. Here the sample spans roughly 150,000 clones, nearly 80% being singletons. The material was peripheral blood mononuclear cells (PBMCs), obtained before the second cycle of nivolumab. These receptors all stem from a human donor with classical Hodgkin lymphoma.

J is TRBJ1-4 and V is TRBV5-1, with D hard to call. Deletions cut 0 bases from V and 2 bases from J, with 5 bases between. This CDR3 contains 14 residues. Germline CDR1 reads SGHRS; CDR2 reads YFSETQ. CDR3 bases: TGCGCCAGCAGCTTGGGGGCGACTAATGAAAAACTGTTTTTT. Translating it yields CASSLGATNEKLFF.

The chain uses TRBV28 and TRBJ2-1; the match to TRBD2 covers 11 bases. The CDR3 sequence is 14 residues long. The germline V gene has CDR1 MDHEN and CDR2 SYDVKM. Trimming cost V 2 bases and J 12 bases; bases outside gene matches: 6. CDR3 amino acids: CASSLSLAGGGQFF. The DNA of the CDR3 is TGTGCCAGCAGTTTAAGTCTAGCGGGGGGAGGGCAGTTCTTC.

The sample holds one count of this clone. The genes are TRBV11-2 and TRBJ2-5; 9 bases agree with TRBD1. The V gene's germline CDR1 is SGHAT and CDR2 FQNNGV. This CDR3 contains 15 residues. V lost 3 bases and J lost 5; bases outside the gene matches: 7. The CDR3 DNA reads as TGTGCCAGCAGCTTGGGACAGGGAGGAGGGGAGACCCAGTACTTC. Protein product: CASSLGQGGGETQYF.

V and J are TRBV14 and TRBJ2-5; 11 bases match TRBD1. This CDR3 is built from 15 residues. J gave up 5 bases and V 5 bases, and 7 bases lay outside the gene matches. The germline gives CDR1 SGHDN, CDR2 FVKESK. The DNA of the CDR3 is TGTGCCAGCAGCGAAGGACAGGGGGCATCGGAGACCCAGTACTTC. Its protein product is CASSEGQGASETQYF.

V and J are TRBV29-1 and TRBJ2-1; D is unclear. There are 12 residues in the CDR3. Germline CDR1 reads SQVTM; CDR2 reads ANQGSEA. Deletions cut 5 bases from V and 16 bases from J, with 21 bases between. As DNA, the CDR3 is TGCAGCGTTATTTTGACCACGGACGGTTATTTCTTC. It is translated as CSVILTTDGYFF.

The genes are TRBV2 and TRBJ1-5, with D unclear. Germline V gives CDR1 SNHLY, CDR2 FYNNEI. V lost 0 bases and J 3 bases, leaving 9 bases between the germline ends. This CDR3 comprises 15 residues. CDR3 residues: CASSEAAASNQPQHF. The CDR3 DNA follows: TGTGCCAGCAGTGAAGCGGCAGCTTCCAATCAGCCCCAGCATTTT.

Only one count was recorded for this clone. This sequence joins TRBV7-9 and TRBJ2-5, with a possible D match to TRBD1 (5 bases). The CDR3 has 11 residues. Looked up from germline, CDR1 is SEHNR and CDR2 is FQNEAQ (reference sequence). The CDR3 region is CAAGSQETQYF. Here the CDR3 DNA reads TGTGCTGCAGGGTCTCAAGAGACCCAGTACTTC.

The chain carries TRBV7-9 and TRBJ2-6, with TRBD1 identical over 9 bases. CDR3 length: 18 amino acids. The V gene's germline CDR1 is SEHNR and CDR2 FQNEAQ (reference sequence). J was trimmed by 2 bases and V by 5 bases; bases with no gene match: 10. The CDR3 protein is CASSPGQGRYPGANVLTF. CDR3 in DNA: TGTGCCAGCAGCCCGGGACAGGGCAGATACCCTGGGGCCAACGTCCTGACTTTC.

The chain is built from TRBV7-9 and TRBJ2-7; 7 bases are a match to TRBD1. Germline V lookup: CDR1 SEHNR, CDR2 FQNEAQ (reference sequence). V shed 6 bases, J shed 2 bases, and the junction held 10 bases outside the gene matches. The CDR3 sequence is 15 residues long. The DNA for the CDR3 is TGTGCCAGCAGTACGGGGACAGACGAAACCTACGAGCAGTACTTC. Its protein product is CASSTGTDETYEQYF. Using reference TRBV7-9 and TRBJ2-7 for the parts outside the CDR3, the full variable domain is DTGVSQNPRHKITKRGQNVTFRCDPISEHNRLYWYRQTLGQGPEFLTYFQNEAQLEKSRLLSDRFSAERPKGSFSTLEIQRTEQGDSAMYLCASSTGTDETYEQYFGPGTRLTVT.

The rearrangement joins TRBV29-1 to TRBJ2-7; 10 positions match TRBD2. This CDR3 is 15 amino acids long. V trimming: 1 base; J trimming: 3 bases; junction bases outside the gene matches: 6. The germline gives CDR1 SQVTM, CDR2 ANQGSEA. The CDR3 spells CSVEGTSGVRYEQYF. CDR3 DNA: TGCAGCGTTGAAGGAACTAGCGGGGTTCGCTACGAGCAGTACTTC.

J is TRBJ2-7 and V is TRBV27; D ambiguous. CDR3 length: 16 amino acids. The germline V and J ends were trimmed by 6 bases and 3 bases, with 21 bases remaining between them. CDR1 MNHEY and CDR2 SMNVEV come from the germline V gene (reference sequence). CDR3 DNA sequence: TGTGCCAGCAGCCTAAGCCCCCCTACACTACGCTACGAGCAGTACTTC. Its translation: CASSLSPPTLRYEQYF.

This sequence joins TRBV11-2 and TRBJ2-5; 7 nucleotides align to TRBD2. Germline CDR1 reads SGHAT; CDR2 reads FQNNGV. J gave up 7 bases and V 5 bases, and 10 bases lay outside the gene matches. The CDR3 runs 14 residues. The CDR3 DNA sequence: TGTGCCAGCAGCAAGGCTGGACTAGTCGTGACCCAGTACTTC. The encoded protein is CASSKAGLVVTQYF. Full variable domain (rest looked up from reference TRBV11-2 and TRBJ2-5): EAGVAQSPRYKIIEKRQSVAFWCNPISGHATLYWYQQILGQGPKLLIQFQNNGVVDDSQLPKDRFSAERLKGVDSTLKIQPAKLEDSAVYLCASSKAGLVVTQYFGPGTRLLVL.

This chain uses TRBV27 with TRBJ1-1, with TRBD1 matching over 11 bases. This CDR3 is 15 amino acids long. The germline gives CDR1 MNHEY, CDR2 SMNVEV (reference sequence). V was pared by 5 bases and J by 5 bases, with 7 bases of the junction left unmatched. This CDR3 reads CASSPWTGGRTEAFF. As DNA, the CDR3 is TGTGCCAGCAGTCCTTGGACAGGGGGCCGAACTGAAGCTTTCTTT.

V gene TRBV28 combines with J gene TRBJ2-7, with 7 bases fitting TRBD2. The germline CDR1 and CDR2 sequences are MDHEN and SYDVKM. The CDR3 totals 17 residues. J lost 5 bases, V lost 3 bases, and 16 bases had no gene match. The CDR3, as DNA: TGTGCCAGCAGTTTCCCCCTTTGGGCGCGGGAGTACCACGAGCAGTACTTC. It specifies CASSFPLWAREYHEQYF.

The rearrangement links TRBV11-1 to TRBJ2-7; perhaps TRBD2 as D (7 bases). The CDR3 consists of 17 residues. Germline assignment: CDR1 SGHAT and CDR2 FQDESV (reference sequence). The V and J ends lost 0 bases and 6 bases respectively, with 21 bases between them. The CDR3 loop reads CASSLARGRGTDIEQYF. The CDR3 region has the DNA TGTGCCAGCAGCTTAGCGCGTGGGAGGGGGACCGATATCGAGCAGTACTTC.

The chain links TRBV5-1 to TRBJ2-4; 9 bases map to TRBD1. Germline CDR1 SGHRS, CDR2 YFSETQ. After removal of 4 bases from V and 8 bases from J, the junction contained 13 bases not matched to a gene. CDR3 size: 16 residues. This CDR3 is CASSHRDRDMRDIQYF. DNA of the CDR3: TGCGCCAGCAGCCACCGGGACAGGGACATGCGGGACATTCAGTACTTC.

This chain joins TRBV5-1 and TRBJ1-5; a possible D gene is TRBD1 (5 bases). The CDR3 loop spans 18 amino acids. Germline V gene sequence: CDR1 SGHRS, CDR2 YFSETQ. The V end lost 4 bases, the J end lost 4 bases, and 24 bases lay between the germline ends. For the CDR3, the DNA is TGCGCCAGCAGCCCGGGGGGTTTATGGGGCTCTTGGAATCAGCCCCAGCATTTT. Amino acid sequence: CASSPGGLWGSWNQPQHF.

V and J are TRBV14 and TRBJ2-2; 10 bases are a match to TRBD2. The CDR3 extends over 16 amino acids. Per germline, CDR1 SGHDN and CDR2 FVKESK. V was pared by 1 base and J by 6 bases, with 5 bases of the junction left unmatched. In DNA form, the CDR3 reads TGTGCCAGCAGCCAAGGACTAGCGGGTTTCTCCGGGGAGCTGTTTTTT. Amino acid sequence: CASSQGLAGFSGELFF.

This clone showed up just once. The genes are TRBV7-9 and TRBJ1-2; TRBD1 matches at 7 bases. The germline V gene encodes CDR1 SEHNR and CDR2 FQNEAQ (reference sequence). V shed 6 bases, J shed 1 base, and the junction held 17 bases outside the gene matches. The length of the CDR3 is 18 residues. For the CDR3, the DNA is TGTGCCAGCAGGAAAACAGGGGTAAAGGGCGTTGGTAACTATGGCTACACCTTC. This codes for CASRKTGVKGVGNYGYTF.

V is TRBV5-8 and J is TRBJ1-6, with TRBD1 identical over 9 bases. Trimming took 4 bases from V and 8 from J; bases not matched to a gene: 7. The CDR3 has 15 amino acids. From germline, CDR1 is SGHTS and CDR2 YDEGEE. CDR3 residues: CASSTLRQGDSPLHF. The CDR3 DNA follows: TGTGCCAGCAGCACTCTCCGACAGGGGGATTCACCCCTCCACTTT.

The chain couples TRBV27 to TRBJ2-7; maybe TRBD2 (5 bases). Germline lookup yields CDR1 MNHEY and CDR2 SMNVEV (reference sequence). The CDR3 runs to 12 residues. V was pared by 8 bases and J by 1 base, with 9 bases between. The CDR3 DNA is TGTGCCAGCTCCGGGGTATCCTACGAGCAGTACTTC. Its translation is CASSGVSYEQYF.

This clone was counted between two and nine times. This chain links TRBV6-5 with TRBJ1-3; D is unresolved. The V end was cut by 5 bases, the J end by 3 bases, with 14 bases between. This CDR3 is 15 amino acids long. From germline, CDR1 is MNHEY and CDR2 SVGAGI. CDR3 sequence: CASSRQGNLGNTIYF. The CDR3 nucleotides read TGTGCCAGCAGTCGCCAAGGGAACCTTGGAAACACCATATATTTT.

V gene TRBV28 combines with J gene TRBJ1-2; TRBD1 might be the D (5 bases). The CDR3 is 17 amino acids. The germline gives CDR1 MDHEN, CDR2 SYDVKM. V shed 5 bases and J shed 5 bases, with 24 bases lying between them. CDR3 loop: CASSLTGRTTAFYGYTF. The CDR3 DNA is TGTGCCAGCAGTCTTACGGGACGGACAACCGCCTTTTATGGCTACACCTTC.

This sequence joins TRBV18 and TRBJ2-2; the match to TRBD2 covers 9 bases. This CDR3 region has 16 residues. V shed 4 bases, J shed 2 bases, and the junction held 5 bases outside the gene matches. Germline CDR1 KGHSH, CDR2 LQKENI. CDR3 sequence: CASSLSGGRNTGELFF. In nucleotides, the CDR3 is TGTGCCAGCTCACTTAGCGGGGGACGAAACACCGGGGAGCTGTTTTTT.

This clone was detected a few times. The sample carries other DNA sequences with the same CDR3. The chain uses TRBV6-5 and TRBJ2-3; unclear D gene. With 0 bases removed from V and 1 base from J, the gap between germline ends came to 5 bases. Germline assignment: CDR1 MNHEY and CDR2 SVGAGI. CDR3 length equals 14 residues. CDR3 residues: CASSYSPGTDTQYF. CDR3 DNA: TGTGCCAGCAGTTACTCGCCAGGCACAGATACGCAGTATTTT.

CDR3 protein: CASSRTDATYEQYF. The CDR3 DNA is TGTGCCAGCAGTAGGACAGACGCAACCTACGAGCAGTACTTC. V and J are TRBV6-6 and TRBJ2-7; possibly TRBD1 for D (6 bases). This CDR3 is 14 amino acids long. V gave up 5 bases and J gave up 2 bases, with 13 bases separating them. The germline CDR1 and CDR2 sequences are MNHNY and SVGAGI (reference sequence).

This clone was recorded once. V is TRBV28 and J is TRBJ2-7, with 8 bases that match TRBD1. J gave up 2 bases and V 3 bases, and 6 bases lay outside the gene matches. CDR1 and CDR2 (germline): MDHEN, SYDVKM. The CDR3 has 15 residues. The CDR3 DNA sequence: TGTGCCAGCAGTTTGTGGACAGGGACTGCCTACGAGCAGTACTTC. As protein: CASSLWTGTAYEQYF. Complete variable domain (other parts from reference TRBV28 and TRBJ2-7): DVKVTQSSRYLVKRTGEKVFLECVQDMDHENMFWYRQDPGLGLRLIYFSYDVKMKEKGDIPEGYSVSREKKERFSLILESASTNQTSMYLCASSLWTGTAYEQYFGPGTRLTVT.

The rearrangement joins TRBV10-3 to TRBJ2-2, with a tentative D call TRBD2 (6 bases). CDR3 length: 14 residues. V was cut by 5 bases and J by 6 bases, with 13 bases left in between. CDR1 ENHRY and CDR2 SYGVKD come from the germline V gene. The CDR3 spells CAISTGTQAGELFF. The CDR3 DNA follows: TGTGCCATCAGTACCGGGACTCAAGCCGGGGAGCTGTTTTTT.

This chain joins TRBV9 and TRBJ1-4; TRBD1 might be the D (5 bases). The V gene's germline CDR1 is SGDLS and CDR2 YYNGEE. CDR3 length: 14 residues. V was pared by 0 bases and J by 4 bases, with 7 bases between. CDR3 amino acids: CASSVEQDNEKLFF. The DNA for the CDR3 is TGTGCCAGCAGCGTAGAACAGGATAATGAAAAACTGTTTTTT.

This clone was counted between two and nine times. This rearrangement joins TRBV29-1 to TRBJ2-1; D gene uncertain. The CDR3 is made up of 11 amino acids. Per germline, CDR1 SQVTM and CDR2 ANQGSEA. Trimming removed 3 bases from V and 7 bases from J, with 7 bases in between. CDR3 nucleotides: TGCAGCGTTGAGGGCCGGAATGAGCAGTTCTTC. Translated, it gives CSVEGRNEQFF.

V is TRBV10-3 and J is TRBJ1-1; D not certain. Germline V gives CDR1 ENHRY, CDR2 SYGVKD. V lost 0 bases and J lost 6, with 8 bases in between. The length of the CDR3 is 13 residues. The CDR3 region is CAISESEGSEAFF. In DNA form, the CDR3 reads TGTGCCATCAGTGAGTCGGAAGGGTCTGAAGCTTTCTTT.

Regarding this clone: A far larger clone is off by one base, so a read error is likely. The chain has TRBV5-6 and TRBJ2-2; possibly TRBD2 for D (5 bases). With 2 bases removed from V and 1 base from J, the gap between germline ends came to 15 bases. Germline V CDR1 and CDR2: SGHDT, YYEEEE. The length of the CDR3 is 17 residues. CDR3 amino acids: CASSFGPSIQNTGELFF. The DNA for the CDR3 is TGTGCCAGCAGCTTCGGGCCTAGCATCCAGAACACCGGGGAGCTGTTTTTT.